What follows is one T cell receptor (beta chain) and its context. The data were taken from a study of T cells after yellow fever vaccination. Trimming shortened V by 0 bases and J by 4 bases, and 20 bases separated the two germline ends. Germline CDR1 is SGHDT and CDR2 is YYEEEE. CDR3 length equals 18 residues. By 5'RACE template switching, TCR cDNA was produced, with a universal primer site and UMIs added in the process. Via MiXCR, TCRdb re-called the 5' RACE reads, giving one row per CDR3 protein. The sample holds roughly 400,000 distinct CDR3 sequences, around a sixth seen once. The clonotype comes from a man between 18 and 35 years old who received the YFV17D yellow fever vaccine. This material consisted of PBMCs, taken before the yellow fever booster vaccination. The chain uses TRBV5-6 and TRBJ1-5; TRBD1 might be the D (5 bases). The CDR3 protein is CASSLAVGREEENQPQHF. The CDR3 region has the DNA TGTGCCAGCAGCTTGGCCGTTGGCAGGGAAGAGGAGAATCAGCCCCAGCATTTT. Filled out from reference TRBV5-6 and TRBJ1-5, the complete variable domain reads DAGVTQSPTHLIKTRGQQVTLRCSPKSGHDTVSWYQQALGQGPQFIFQYYEEEERQRGNFPDRFSGHQFPNYSSELNVNALLLGDSALYLCASSLAVGREEENQPQHFGDGTRLSIL.